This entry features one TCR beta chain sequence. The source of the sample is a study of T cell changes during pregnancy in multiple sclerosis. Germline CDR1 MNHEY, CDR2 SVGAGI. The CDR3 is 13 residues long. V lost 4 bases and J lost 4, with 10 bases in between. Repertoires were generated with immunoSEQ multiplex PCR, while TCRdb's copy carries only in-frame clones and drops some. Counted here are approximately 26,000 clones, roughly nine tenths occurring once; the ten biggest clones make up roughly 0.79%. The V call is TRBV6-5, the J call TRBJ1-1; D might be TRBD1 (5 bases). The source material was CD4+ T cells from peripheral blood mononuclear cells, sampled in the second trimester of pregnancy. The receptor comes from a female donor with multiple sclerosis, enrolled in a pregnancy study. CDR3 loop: CASSWGDGTEAFF. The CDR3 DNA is TGTGCCAGCAGTTGGGGGGATGGCACTGAAGCTTTCTTT.